Below, 13 T cell receptor beta chains from the same sample are listed, as sequenced in a study of T-cell memory formation after mild COVID-19. TCRdb reprocessed the 5' RACE reads via MiXCR and lists one record per CDR3 protein. The table has about 360,000 distinct CDR3 sequences, approximately 14% seen once. Specimen: PBMCs or a T cell subset sorted from them (not recorded which). These receptors all stem from a man aged 18 to 35 who had mild COVID-19 (a few samples of this study predate the infection). Cell type and time point are not known.

This clonotype was recorded a few times. This chain joins TRBV29-1 and TRBJ1-1; D not certain. Trimming shortened V by 5 bases and J by 4 bases, and 11 bases separated the two germline ends. The germline V gene has CDR1 SQVTM and CDR2 ANQGSEA. The CDR3 length is 12 residues. CDR3 bases: TGCAGCGTTACCTGGGGTACCACTGAAGCTTTCTTT. Translation: CSVTWGTTEAFF.

The chain couples TRBV7-2 to TRBJ2-1; D unclear. V lost 6 bases to trimming and J lost 4 bases, with 7 bases between them. The germline gives CDR1 SGHTA, CDR2 FQGNSA. CDR3 length: 12 amino acids. The CDR3 sequence is CASSSRYNEQFF. The CDR3 DNA follows: TGTGCCAGCAGTTCGAGGTACAATGAGCAGTTCTTC. The variable domain in full, completed from reference TRBV7-2 and TRBJ2-1, reads GAGVSQSPSNKVTEKGKDVELRCDPISGHTALYWYRQSLGQGLEFLIYFQGNSAPDKSGLPSDRFSAERTGGSVSTLTIQRTQQEDSAVYLCASSSRYNEQFFGPGTRLTVL.

Ten or more counts support this clonotype. V is TRBV20-1 and J is TRBJ2-3, with a possible D match to TRBD2 (7 bases). In germline, CDR1 is DFQATT, CDR2 SNEGSKA (reference sequence). V gave up 0 bases and J gave up 6 bases, with 16 bases separating them. This CDR3 is built from 15 residues. The CDR3 DNA reads TGCAGTGCTAGAGATCTGAGGGGGGGAGGGGATACGCAGTATTTT. It yields the protein CSARDLRGGGDTQYF.

This clonotype was observed many times. V and J are TRBV6-1 and TRBJ1-1; D not certain. The CDR3 runs to 14 residues. CDR1 and CDR2 (germline): MNHNS, SASEGT. V dropped 10 bases and J dropped 3 bases, with 18 bases sitting between them. The CDR3 region is CATDSKETHTEAFF. In DNA form, the CDR3 reads TGTGCCACCGACTCCAAGGAGACCCACACTGAAGCTTTCTTT.

The genes are TRBV29-1 and TRBJ2-5; 8 positions agree with TRBD1. CDR3 length equals 14 residues. V lost 7 bases, J lost 4 bases, and 11 bases stayed unmatched. Germline V gene lookup returns CDR1 SQVTM and CDR2 ANQGSEA. CDR3 sequence: CSAYGQGNRETQYF. CDR3 sequence (DNA): TGCAGCGCATATGGACAGGGAAACAGAGAGACCCAGTACTTC.

The rearrangement links TRBV30 to TRBJ2-3, with TRBD2 matching 11 bases. V shed 7 bases, J shed 4 bases, and the junction held 4 bases outside the gene matches. The germline V gene has CDR1 GTSNPN and CDR2 SVGIG (reference sequence). The CDR3 loop spans 13 amino acids. The CDR3 region is CAYSGGASDTQYF. Written as DNA, the CDR3 is TGTGCCTATAGCGGGGGGGCGTCAGATACGCAGTATTTT.

The chain uses TRBV19 and TRBJ1-6; possibly TRBD1 for D (5 bases). The CDR3 is 16 residues long. With 10 bases removed from V and 0 bases from J, the gap between germline ends came to 16 bases. CDR1 and CDR2 from the germline V gene are LNHDA and SQIVND (reference sequence). This chain's CDR3 is CATAAGEHSYNSPLHF. The CDR3 DNA reads as TGTGCCACCGCCGCGGGGGAACACTCCTATAATTCACCCCTCCACTTT.

This clonotype has ten or more counts. The rearrangement links TRBV12-3 or TRBV12-4 to TRBJ1-5; possible D gene TRBD1, 5 bases. This CDR3 comprises 13 residues. Trimming took 5 bases from V and 4 from J, leaving 9 bases between them. DNA of the CDR3: TGTGCCAGCAGTGGGACGGAGAATCAGCCCCAGCATTTT. This encodes CASSGTENQPQHF.

J is TRBJ2-5 and V is TRBV7-2; 7 positions agree with TRBD2. V trimming: 5 bases; J trimming: 1 base; junction bases outside the gene matches: 13. The CDR3 extends over 17 amino acids. Germline lookup yields CDR1 SGHTA and CDR2 FQGNSA. The CDR3 reads CASSPTPLIAGQETQYF. The CDR3 bases are TGTGCCAGCAGCCCCACCCCGCTGATAGCGGGCCAAGAGACCCAGTACTTC.

There are a few counts of this clonotype. The chain combines TRBV27 with TRBJ2-1; TRBD1 or TRBD2 may be the D gene (6 bases each). The CDR3 covers 16 residues. Germline V CDR1 and CDR2: MNHEY, SMNVEV (reference sequence). Trimming shortened V by 5 bases and J by 4 bases, and 18 bases separated the two germline ends. The CDR3 protein is CASSLLGAGMYNEQFF. Here the CDR3 DNA reads TGTGCCAGCAGTCTCCTGGGGGCGGGGATGTACAATGAGCAGTTCTTC.

The chain uses TRBV7-8 and TRBJ1-5; D gene uncertain. Germline assignment: CDR1 SGHVS and CDR2 FQNEAQ. Trimming took 4 bases from V and 4 from J, leaving 11 bases between them. The CDR3 contains 14 residues. CDR3 residues: CASSWGGRNQPQHF. As DNA, the CDR3 is TGTGCCAGCAGCTGGGGAGGGCGGAATCAGCCCCAGCATTTT.

The rearrangement joins TRBV6-5 to TRBJ1-1; tentative D call: TRBD1 (5 bases). Germline V CDR1 and CDR2: MNHEY, SVGAGI. Trimming pared 6 bases from V and 5 bases from J, leaving 13 bases between. This CDR3 is 13 amino acids long. CDR3 DNA: TGTGCCAGCAGCGACAGTGCCGTAACTGAAGCTTTCTTT. Translated, it gives CASSDSAVTEAFF.

Only a few counts were recorded for this clonotype. The DNA for the CDR3 is TGTGCCATCAGTAGCCCGGCGGAAGGGAACGAGCAGTACTTC. Residues: CAISSPAEGNEQYF. This rearrangement joins TRBV10-3 to TRBJ2-7; D remains unclear. Trimming took off 5 bases at V and 5 bases at J, with 16 bases between the two ends. The CDR3 runs 14 residues. Germline CDR1 is ENHRY and CDR2 is SYGVKD.